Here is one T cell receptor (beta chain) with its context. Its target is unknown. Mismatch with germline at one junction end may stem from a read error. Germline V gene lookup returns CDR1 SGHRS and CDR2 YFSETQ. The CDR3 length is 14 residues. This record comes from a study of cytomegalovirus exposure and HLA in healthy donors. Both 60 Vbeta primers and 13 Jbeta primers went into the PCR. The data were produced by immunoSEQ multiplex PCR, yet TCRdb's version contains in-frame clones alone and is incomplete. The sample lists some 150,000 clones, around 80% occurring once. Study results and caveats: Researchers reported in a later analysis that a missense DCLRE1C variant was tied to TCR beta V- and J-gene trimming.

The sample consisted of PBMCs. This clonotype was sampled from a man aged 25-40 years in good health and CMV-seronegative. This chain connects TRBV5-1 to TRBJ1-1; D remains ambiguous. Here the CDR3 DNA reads TGCGCCAGCAGCTTCGCCGACACGAACCCTGAAGCTTTCTTT. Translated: CASSFADTNPEAFF.